This T cell receptor beta chain emerged from a study of blood T cell repertoires in COVID-19. About the study: Some COVID-19 samples were acute and others convalescent; all came from the United States, Italy and Spain. From T cells, B-cell-depleted T cells, or PBMCs came the material, which was cDNA or gDNA.

CDR1 is LNHNV, CDR2 YYDKDF, per germline (reference sequence). Trimming removed 2 bases at V and 6 bases at J, with 13 bases between. This CDR3 region has 14 residues. The assay was immunoSEQ multiplex PCR, and TCRdb's table has in-frame clones only and misses some. Of some 350,000 clones listed, around 91% are singletons. The sample taken for sequencing was peripheral blood. The sequence was collected from a man younger than 30 with active or convalescent COVID-19. The chain uses TRBV15 and TRBJ1-2; no clear D. The CDR3 nucleotides read TGTGCCACCAGCAGAAAAATAAACGGGGATGGCTACACCTTC. Its protein product is CATSRKINGDGYTF.